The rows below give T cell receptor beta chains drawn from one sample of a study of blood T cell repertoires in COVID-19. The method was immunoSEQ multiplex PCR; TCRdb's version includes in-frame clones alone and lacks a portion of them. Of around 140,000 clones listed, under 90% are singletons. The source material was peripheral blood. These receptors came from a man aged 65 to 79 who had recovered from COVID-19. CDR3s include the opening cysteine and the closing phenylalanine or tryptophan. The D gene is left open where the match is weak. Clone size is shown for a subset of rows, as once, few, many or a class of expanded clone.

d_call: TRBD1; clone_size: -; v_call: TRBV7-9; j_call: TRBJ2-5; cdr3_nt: TGTGCCAGCAGCTGGGTGGGGACAGGGCCGAAAGAGACCCAGTACTTC; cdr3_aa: CASSWVGTGPKETQYF
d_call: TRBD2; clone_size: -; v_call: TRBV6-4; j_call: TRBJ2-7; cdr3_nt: TGTGCCAGCAGTGACCCGGGACTAGCGGGAGGTTCCTACGAGCAGTACTTC; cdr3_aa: CASSDPGLAGGSYEQYF
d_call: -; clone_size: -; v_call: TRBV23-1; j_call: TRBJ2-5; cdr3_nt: TGCGCCAGCAGTCAATCGTCAGGGTGGGGGACCCAGTACTTC; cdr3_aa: CASSQSSGWGTQYF
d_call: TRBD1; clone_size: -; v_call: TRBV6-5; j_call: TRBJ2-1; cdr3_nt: TGTGCCAGCACTAACGGGGACAGGCAGTTCTTC; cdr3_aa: CASTNGDRQFF
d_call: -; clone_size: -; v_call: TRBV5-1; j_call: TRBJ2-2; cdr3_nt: TGCGCCAGCAGCTTGATCCCTAGTTTGGTGCGTAACACCGGGGAGCTGTTTTTT; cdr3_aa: CASSLIPSLVRNTGELFF
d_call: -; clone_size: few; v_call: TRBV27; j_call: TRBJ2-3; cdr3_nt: TGTGCCAGCAGTTTAGCAGGGGCGGCTAATACGCAGTATTTT; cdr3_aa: CASSLAGAANTQYF
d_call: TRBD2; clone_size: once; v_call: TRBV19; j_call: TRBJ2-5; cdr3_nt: TGTGCCAGTAGTATAGGGCTAGCGGGAGGCCAGACCCAGTACTTC; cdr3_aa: CASSIGLAGGQTQYF
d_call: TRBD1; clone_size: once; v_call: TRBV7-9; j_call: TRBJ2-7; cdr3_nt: TGTGCCAGCAGCCTCGGACAGGGTGACTTGTACTTC; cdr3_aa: CASSLGQGDLYF
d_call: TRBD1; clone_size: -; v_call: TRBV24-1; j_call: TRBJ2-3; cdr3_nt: TGTGCCACCAGGGGGACAGCCCCTAGCACAGATACGCAGTATTTT; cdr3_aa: CATRGTAPSTDTQYF
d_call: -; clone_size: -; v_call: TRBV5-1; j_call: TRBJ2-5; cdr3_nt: TGCGCCAGCAGCCCTGGAGACCTCCAAGAGACCCAGTACTTC; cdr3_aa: CASSPGDLQETQYF
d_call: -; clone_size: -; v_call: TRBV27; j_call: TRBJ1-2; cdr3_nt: TGTGCCAGCAGTTTAAATCGCGGGACGCTTGGGTATGGCTACACCTTC; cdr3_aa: CASSLNRGTLGYGYTF
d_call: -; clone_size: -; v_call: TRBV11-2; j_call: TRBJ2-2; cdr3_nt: TGTGCCAGCAGCTTAGGGCGGGGATTCGGGACCGGGGAGCTGTTTTTT; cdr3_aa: CASSLGRGFGTGELFF
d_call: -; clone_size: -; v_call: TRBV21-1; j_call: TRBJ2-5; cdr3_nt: TGTGCCAGCAGCAAGATAACGGGGTTTAAAAGGTACCAAGAGACCCAGTACTTC; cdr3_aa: CASSKITGFKRYQETQYF
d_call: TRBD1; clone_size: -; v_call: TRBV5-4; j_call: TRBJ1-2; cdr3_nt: TGTGCCAGCACCCAAGGGACAGGGAGATCTAACTATGGCTACACCTTC; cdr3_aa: CASTQGTGRSNYGYTF
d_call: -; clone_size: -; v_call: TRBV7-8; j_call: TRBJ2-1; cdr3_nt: TGTGCCAGCAGCTTAGTTCCGGGAGTCCCCCACAATGAGCAGTTCTTC; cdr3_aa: CASSLVPGVPHNEQFF
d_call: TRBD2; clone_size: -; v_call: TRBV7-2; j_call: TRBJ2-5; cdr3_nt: TGTGCCAGCAGCTTGTCCGTGGCGGGAGGGCAAGAGACCCAGTACTTC; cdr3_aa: CASSLSVAGGQETQYF
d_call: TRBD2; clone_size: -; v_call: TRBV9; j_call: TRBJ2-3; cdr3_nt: TGTGCCAGCAGCGTCGGGACTAGCGGTGATGGCACAGATACGCAGTATTTT; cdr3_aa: CASSVGTSGDGTDTQYF
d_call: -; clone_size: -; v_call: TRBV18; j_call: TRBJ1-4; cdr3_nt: TGTGCCAGCTCACCGTTTAAGGGGGAGGAAAAACTGTTTTTT; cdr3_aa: CASSPFKGEEKLFF
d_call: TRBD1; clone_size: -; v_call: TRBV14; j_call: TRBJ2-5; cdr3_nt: TGTGCCAGCAGCCAAGGACAGGGGGCGGCTCACGGTGACCAGTACTTC; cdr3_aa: CASSQGQGAAHGDQYF
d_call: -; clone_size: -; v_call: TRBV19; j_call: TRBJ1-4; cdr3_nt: TGTGCCAGTAGCCGGGACACGGAGGATGAAAAACTGTTTTTT; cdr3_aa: CASSRDTEDEKLFF
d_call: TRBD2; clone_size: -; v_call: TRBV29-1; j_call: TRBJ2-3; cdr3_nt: TGCAGCGTTGAATTAGCGGGGGTCACAGATACGCAGTATTTT; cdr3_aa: CSVELAGVTDTQYF
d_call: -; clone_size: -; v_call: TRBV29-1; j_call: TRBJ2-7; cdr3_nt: TGCAGCGTGGGGGGTGGGGACCTCAGCTCCTACGAGCAGTACTTC; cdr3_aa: CSVGGGDLSSYEQYF
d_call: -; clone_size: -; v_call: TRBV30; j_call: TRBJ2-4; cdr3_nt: TGTGCCTGGGAAACAGGGTTCCAAAACATTCAGTACTTC; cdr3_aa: CAWETGFQNIQYF
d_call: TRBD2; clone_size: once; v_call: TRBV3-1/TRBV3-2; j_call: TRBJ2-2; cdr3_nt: TGTGCCAGCAGCCAAGAGGGAGGGACCGGGGAGCTGTTTTTT; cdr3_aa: CASSQEGGTGELFF
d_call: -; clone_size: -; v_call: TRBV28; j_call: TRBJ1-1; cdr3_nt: TGTGCCACCACGGGGAACACTGAAGCTTTCTTT; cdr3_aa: CATTGNTEAFF
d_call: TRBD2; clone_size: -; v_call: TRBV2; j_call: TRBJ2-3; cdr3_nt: TGTGCCAGCTCCCCTGGGCGGGAGATCACAGATACGCAGTATTTT; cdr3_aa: CASSPGREITDTQYF